This T cell receptor beta chain was documented in a study of blood T cell repertoires in COVID-19. About the research overall: Samples came from the United States, Italy and Spain, spanning acute and convalescent COVID-19.

TCRdb's table, derived via immunoSEQ multiplex PCR, lists solely in-frame clones and lacks some. The data show approximately 65,000 clones, around 85% seen once. Germline V gene sequence: CDR1 SGHRS, CDR2 YFSETQ. This CDR3 has 14 amino acids. V was pared by 4 bases and J by 2 bases, with 12 bases between. Comments on this clone: The same CDR3 arises from other DNA sequences in this sample as well.

The rearrangement joins TRBV5-1 to TRBJ1-2, with TRBD1 as a possible D gene (6 bases). The sample taken for sequencing was peripheral blood. The clonotype was recovered from an elderly woman with active or convalescent COVID-19. The CDR3 bases are TGCGCCAGCAGCCTAGGGGGGGAGAACTATGGCTACACCTTC. Translation: CASSLGGENYGYTF.